Below are 26 T cell receptor beta chains sequenced from a single sample in a study of control samples from healthy donors and cancer patients. Only in-frame clones appear in the TCRdb table, and some are missing; sequencing was by immunoSEQ multiplex PCR. The table includes around 170,000 clones, 92% detected once. Sequencing was done on a sample of blood. Receptor source: a woman in her twenties or thirties in good health.

This rearrangement joins TRBV6-1 to TRBJ2-1; 7 bases line up with TRBD1. Germline V CDR1 and CDR2: MNHNS, SASEGT. The ends lost 0 bases at V and 7 bases at J; junction bases unmatched: 6. The CDR3 totals 15 residues. In DNA form, the CDR3 reads TGTGCCAGCAGTGAAGCGGGGGCAGGGGGAAATGAGCAGTTCTTC. Translated: CASSEAGAGGNEQFF.

The chain links TRBV21-1 to TRBJ1-1; the D call in the table, TRBD1, was not verified against the DNA. TRBV21-1 is described as a pseudogene. This CDR3 has 14 residues. Written as DNA, the CDR3 is TGTGCCAGCAGCATCCGCGACAGGGACCCTGAAGCTTTCTTT. Its protein product is CASSIRDRDPEAFF.

The chain couples TRBV28 to TRBJ2-1, with TRBD1 matching over 10 bases. After removal of 5 bases from V and 10 bases from J, the junction contained 11 bases not matched to a gene. Germline CDR1 reads MDHEN; CDR2 reads SYDVKM. This CDR3 has 15 amino acids. CDR3 protein: CASSKETGGPPEQFF. Here the CDR3 DNA reads TGTGCCAGCAGTAAAGAGACAGGGGGCCCACCGGAGCAGTTCTTC.

The V and J genes are TRBV28 and TRBJ2-1; 7 bases fit TRBD2. The J segment lost 4 bases and the V segment lost 5 bases, leaving 14 bases of the junction unmatched. This CDR3 spans 17 amino acids. Germline V gene sequence: CDR1 MDHEN, CDR2 SYDVKM. The CDR3 sequence: CASSKTGTKRLYNEQFF. CDR3 DNA sequence: TGTGCCAGCAGTAAGACCGGGACTAAGCGCCTATACAATGAGCAGTTCTTC.

The rearrangement uses TRBV9 and TRBJ2-1; 13 positions agree with TRBD2. Trimming removed 3 bases from V and 11 bases from J; junction bases left unmatched: 2. This CDR3 contains 13 residues. The germline V gene has CDR1 SGDLS and CDR2 YYNGEE. The DNA for the CDR3 is TGTGCCAGCAGCGGACTAGCGGGAGGAAAGCAGTTCTTC. Its protein product is CASSGLAGGKQFF.

The chain is built from TRBV7-2 and TRBJ1-3; D gene ambiguous. V was pared by 3 bases and J by 2 bases, with 8 bases between. The CDR3 runs to 14 residues. Germline assignment: CDR1 SGHTA and CDR2 FQGNSA. The CDR3 reads CASSFKIPGNTIYF. Here the CDR3 DNA reads TGTGCCAGCAGCTTCAAGATCCCTGGAAACACCATATATTTT. Drawing the rest from reference TRBV7-2 and TRBJ1-3, the complete variable domain is GAGVSQSPSNKVTEKGKDVELRCDPISGHTALYWYRQSLGQGLEFLIYFQGNSAPDKSGLPSDRFSAERTGGSVSTLTIQRTQQEDSAVYLCASSFKIPGNTIYFGEGSWLTVV.

The chain is built from TRBV7-9 and TRBJ2-2, with D unresolved. V lost 5 bases and J 4 bases, leaving 8 bases between the germline ends. Germline CDR1 reads SEHNR; CDR2 reads FQNEAQ (reference sequence). CDR3 length equals 13 residues. The CDR3 loop reads CASSDTLTGELFF. In DNA form, the CDR3 reads TGTGCCAGCAGCGATACACTCACCGGGGAGCTGTTTTTT.

V usage is TRBV5-4 and J usage is TRBJ2-3; 10 bases line up with TRBD1. Germline V gene lookup returns CDR1 SGHNT and CDR2 YYREEE (reference sequence). The CDR3 has 15 residues. V lost 4 bases to trimming and J lost 4 bases; unmatched junction nucleotides: 6. The chain's CDR3 is CASSPGQGSADTQYF. CDR3 DNA sequence: TGTGCCAGCAGCCCGGGACAGGGGAGCGCAGATACGCAGTATTTT.

This clone was seen a single time. The chain couples TRBV28 to TRBJ1-1; D gene uncertain. The germline V and J ends were trimmed by 9 bases and 6 bases, with 8 bases remaining between them. Germline V lookup: CDR1 MDHEN, CDR2 SYDVKM. CDR3 length equals 10 residues. The CDR3: CASTGSEAFF. For the CDR3, the DNA is TGTGCCAGTACCGGGTCTGAAGCTTTCTTT.

The chain has TRBV5-4 and TRBJ2-2; 7 positions agree with TRBD2. The CDR3 is 15 amino acids. V lost 1 base, J lost 6 bases, and 6 bases stayed unmatched. Germline V gene lookup returns CDR1 SGHNT and CDR2 YYREEE (reference sequence). The CDR3 DNA is TGTGCCAGCAGCTTGCCCGGACTAGTCGCCGGGGAGCTGTTTTTT. Its protein is CASSLPGLVAGELFF.

This clone was picked up a small number of times. This sequence joins TRBV27 and TRBJ1-1; D gene unclear. The V gene's germline CDR1 is MNHEY and CDR2 SMNVEV (reference sequence). Trimming pared 5 bases from V and 1 base from J, leaving 17 bases between. The CDR3 spans 16 residues. The DNA for the CDR3 is TGTGCCAGCAGTAGTATTTTTATACGGGGGAACACTGAAGCTTTCTTT. The encoded protein is CASSSIFIRGNTEAFF.

This chain uses TRBV5-4 with TRBJ2-2, with 9 bases that match TRBD2. Germline lookup yields CDR1 SGHNT and CDR2 YYREEE (reference sequence). This CDR3 is 16 amino acids long. The V segment lost 4 bases and the J segment 4 bases; nucleotides outside the gene matches: 8. The CDR3 DNA is TGTGCCAGCAGCCCAGCGGGAGGACGGACCACCGGGGAGCTGTTTTTT. This translates into CASSPAGGRTTGELFF.

This chain connects TRBV27 to TRBJ1-6; D is unclear. From germline, CDR1 is MNHEY and CDR2 SMNVEV (reference sequence). The CDR3 is made up of 14 amino acids. Trimming removed 3 bases at V and 1 base at J, with 4 bases between. CDR3 in amino acids: CASSFRSYNSPLHF. The CDR3, as DNA: TGTGCCAGCAGTTTTCGGTCCTATAATTCACCCCTCCACTTT.

This sequence joins TRBV3-1 (or the pseudogene TRBV3-2) and TRBJ1-2; D not resolved. CDR1 is LGHDT and CDR2 is YNNKEL in the germline V gene (reference sequence). This CDR3 contains 9 residues. Trimming cost V 8 bases and J 14 bases, with 12 bases left between them. In DNA form, the CDR3 reads TGTGCCAGCGGCGGACCATTAACCTTC. Translating gives CASGGPLTF.

Concerning this clone: A junction end diverges from the germline sequence, so it may reflect a read error. The gene calls are TRBV18 and TRBJ1-1, with a weak D call TRBD1 (5 bases). Germline V gene lookup returns CDR1 KGHSH and CDR2 LQKENI. This CDR3 has 12 amino acids. The CDR3: CASSPLTQGTRF. The DNA for the CDR3 is TGTGCCAGCTCACCACTAACCCAGGGTACCCGCTTT.

The rearrangement links TRBV5-5 to TRBJ2-2, with D tentatively TRBD1 (6 bases). Germline V lookup: CDR1 SGHKS, CDR2 YYEKEE (reference sequence). The CDR3 spans 16 residues. V dropped 0 bases and J dropped 3 bases, with 12 bases sitting between them. The CDR3: CASSLGVGGYTGELFF. Here the CDR3 DNA reads TGTGCCAGCAGCTTGGGCGTAGGGGGTTACACCGGGGAGCTGTTTTTT. The entire variable domain, with the rest obtained from reference TRBV5-5 and TRBJ2-2, is as follows: DAGVTQSPTHLIKTRGQQVTLRCSPISGHKSVSWYQQVLGQGPQFIFQYYEKEERGRGNFPDRFSARQFPNYSSELNVNALLLGDSALYLCASSLGVGGYTGELFFGEGSRLTVL.

This clone was seen only a few times. This chain joins TRBV4-2 and TRBJ2-7, with 7 nucleotides matching TRBD2. Trimming took 5 bases from V and 5 from J; bases not matched to a gene: 15. Germline CDR1 and CDR2: LGHNA and YNFKEQ. The CDR3 has 16 residues. CDR3 sequence reads: CASSKQDMREGHEQYF. As DNA, the CDR3 is TGTGCCAGCAGCAAACAAGATATGAGGGAGGGCCACGAGCAGTACTTC.

The chain employs TRBV7-2 and TRBJ1-3; D is possibly TRBD1 (6 bases). The CDR3 is made up of 14 amino acids. V was pared by 4 bases and J by 4 bases, with 11 bases between. In germline, CDR1 is SGHTA, CDR2 FQGNSA. The CDR3: CASSSGTPGNTIYF. CDR3 nucleotides: TGTGCCAGCAGCTCGGGGACACCCGGAAACACCATATATTTT.

V gene TRBV5-8 combines with J gene TRBJ1-5, with TRBD1 identical over 8 bases. The CDR3 spans 15 residues. Germline V gene sequence: CDR1 SGHTS, CDR2 YDEGEE. Losses at the gene ends were 1 base for V and 3 bases for J; bases not matched to a gene: 3. CDR3 residues: CASSLLGQVNQPQHF. In nucleotides, the CDR3 is TGTGCCAGCAGCTTGTTGGGACAGGTCAATCAGCCCCAGCATTTT. The whole variable domain, remainder taken from reference TRBV5-8 and TRBJ1-5, is EAGVTQSPTHLIKTRGQQATLRCSPISGHTSVYWYQQALGLGLQFLLWYDEGEERNRGNFPPRFSGRQFPNYSSELNVNALELEDSALYLCASSLLGQVNQPQHFGDGTRLSIL.

The rearrangement joins TRBV28 to TRBJ1-6, with a possible D match to TRBD1 (6 bases). Trimming cost V 5 bases and J 0 bases, with 11 bases left between them. From germline, CDR1 is MDHEN and CDR2 SYDVKM. This CDR3 is built from 16 residues. CDR3 DNA: TGTGCCAGCAGTCAACAGGGAGGCTCCTATAATTCACCCCTCCACTTT. The encoded protein is CASSQQGGSYNSPLHF.

The chain links TRBV9 to TRBJ1-2; 7 bases match TRBD1. CDR3 size: 14 residues. Trimming at V came to 3 bases and at J to 8 bases, leaving 10 bases not matched to a gene. Per the germline V gene, CDR1 is SGDLS and CDR2 is YYNGEE. This CDR3 reads CASSARQGSNGYTF. The CDR3 DNA sequence: TGTGCCAGCAGCGCCCGACAGGGCTCTAACGGCTACACCTTC.

This clone was recorded only once. V usage is TRBV4-2 and J usage is TRBJ2-1; 8 nucleotides match TRBD2. CDR1 LGHNA and CDR2 YNFKEQ come from the germline V gene. The CDR3 has 16 amino acids. Trimming at V came to 0 bases and at J to 0 bases, leaving 1 base not matched to a gene. In DNA form, the CDR3 reads TGTGCCAGCAGCCAAGATACTAGCGGCTCCTACAATGAGCAGTTCTTC. Translation: CASSQDTSGSYNEQFF.

The chain employs TRBV29-1 and TRBJ2-7, with 14 bases lining up with TRBD2. This CDR3 is built from 15 residues. Germline-derived CDR1 and CDR2 are SQVTM and ANQGSEA. V was pared by 5 bases and J by 2 bases, with 5 bases of the junction left unmatched. For the CDR3, the DNA is TGCAGCGTTTCCGGGACTAGCGGGAGAACCTACGAGCAGTACTTC. This encodes CSVSGTSGRTYEQYF.

The chain has TRBV12-5 and TRBJ1-6; unclear D gene. Trimming took 6 bases from V and 6 from J, leaving 12 bases between them. This CDR3 spans 14 amino acids. In germline, CDR1 is LGHNT, CDR2 FRNRAP. DNA for the CDR3: TGTGCTAGTGGGGCCCTAGGCCGTAATTCACCCCTCCACTTT. This sequence encodes CASGALGRNSPLHF. The variable domain in full, with the rest retrieved from reference TRBV12-5 and TRBJ1-6, is DARVTQTPRHKVTEMGQEVTMRCQPILGHNTVFWYRQTMMQGLELLAYFRNRAPLDDSGMPKDRFSAEMPDATLATLKIQPSEPRDSAVYFCASGALGRNSPLHFGNGTRLTVT.

The V and J genes are TRBV6-1 and TRBJ2-1; possibly TRBD1 for D (7 bases). Trimming took off 1 base at V and 3 bases at J, with 10 bases between the two ends. Germline CDR1 reads MNHNS; CDR2 reads SASEGT. This CDR3 has 15 amino acids. This CDR3 reads CASSEVQGGYNEQFF. The CDR3 DNA reads as TGTGCCAGCAGTGAAGTTCAGGGGGGCTACAATGAGCAGTTCTTC.

This chain connects TRBV10-1 to TRBJ2-7, with TRBD2 identical over 8 bases. The ends lost 3 bases at V and 5 bases at J; junction bases unmatched: 9. This CDR3 comprises 15 residues. Germline V gene lookup returns CDR1 WNHNN and CDR2 SYGVQD (reference sequence). This CDR3 reads CASSEDLAGFHEQYF. CDR3 in DNA: TGCGCCAGCAGTGAAGATTTAGCGGGGTTCCACGAGCAGTACTTC.